The clone carrying this T cell receptor (beta chain) has more than one count but fewer than ten. This sample stems from a study of blood T cell repertoires in COVID-19. Deletions cut 4 bases from V and 4 bases from J, with 17 bases between. The germline V gene encodes CDR1 GTSNPN and CDR2 SVGIG (reference sequence). The length of the CDR3 is 15 residues. Produced via immunoSEQ multiplex PCR; TCRdb's table is partial and in-frame only. In the table there are roughly 180,000 clones, around 83% of which are singletons. The source material was peripheral blood. The genes are TRBV30 and TRBJ1-5; TRBD1 is a possible D gene (6 bases). The sequence was collected from a woman aged 50 to 65 with COVID-19, enrolled during active disease. CDR3 sequence (DNA): TGTGCCTGGACACCCCGGGACATCCCTAATCAGCCCCAGCATTTT. Translated, it gives CAWTPRDIPNQPQHF.